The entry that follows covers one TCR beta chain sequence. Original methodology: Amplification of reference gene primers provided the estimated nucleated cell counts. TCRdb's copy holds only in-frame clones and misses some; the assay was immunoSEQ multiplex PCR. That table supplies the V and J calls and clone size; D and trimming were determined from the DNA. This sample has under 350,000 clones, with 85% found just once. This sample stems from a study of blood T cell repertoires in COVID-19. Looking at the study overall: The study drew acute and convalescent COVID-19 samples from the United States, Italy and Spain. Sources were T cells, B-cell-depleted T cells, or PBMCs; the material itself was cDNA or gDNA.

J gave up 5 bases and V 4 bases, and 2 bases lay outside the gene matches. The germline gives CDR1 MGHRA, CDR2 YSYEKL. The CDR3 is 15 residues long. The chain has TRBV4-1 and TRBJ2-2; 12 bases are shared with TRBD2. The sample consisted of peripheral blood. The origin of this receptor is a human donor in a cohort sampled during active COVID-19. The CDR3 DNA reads TGCGCCAGCAGCCTTGGGACTAGCGGGACCGGGGAGCTGTTTTTT. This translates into CASSLGTSGTGELFF.